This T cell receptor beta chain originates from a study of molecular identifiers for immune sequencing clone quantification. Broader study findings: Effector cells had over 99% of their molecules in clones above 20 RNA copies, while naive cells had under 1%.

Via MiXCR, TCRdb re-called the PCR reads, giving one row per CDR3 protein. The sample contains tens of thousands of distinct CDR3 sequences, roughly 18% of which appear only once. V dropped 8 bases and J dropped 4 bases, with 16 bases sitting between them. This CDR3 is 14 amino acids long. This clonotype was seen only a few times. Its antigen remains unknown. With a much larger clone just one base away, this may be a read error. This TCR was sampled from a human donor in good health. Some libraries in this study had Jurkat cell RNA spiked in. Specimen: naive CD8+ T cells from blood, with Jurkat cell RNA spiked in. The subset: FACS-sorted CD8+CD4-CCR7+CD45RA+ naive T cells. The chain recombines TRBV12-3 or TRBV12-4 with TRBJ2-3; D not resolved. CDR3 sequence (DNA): TGTGCCAGCGGGTCCGGGCCGCGAGCAGATACGCAGTATTTT. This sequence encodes CASGSGPRADTQYF.